The T cell receptor beta chain under discussion was sequenced for a study of T cell repertoires in cytomegalovirus infection (dated by TCRdb to about 2019). Regarding the research as a whole: Donor HLA type was relevant to the analysis, as public TCR beta signatures indicated carriage of CMV infection together with the matching HLA type.

The research as a whole found: Cumulative frequency of public TCR beta family members discriminated carriers of CMV infection plus the relevant HLA type in this cohort and an independent roughly 330-donor cohort. The ex vivo response was dominated by HLA-C-restricted CMV-specific TCR beta clonotypes, and the single most frequent clonotype in two of eight donors was supplied by these HLA-C-restricted clonotypes.

Sequenced on an Illumina HiSeq 1500. In TCRdb, the public reads were trimmed at Q25 with fastp and aligned with MiXCR, with productive beta chains retained. Merged by CDR3 protein, the rows form single entries marked with the most common genes and DNA. This sample has 150,000 to 200,000 distinct CDR3 sequences in its table, and roughly 9.8% of those were observed once. Of the sample, about 5% falls within the top ten clones. The germline V gene supplies CDR1 ENHRY and CDR2 SYGVKD. The CDR3 goes from the cysteine to the phenylalanine over 15 residues. This entry keeps only the CDR3 DNA: 45 bases, framed from base 1. The junction shows trimming of 2 bases on V and 6 bases on J, plus 15 bases between the germline ends. A remark on this clonotype: Its antigen is not yet known. No per-base quality is available; no much larger clone lies one base away.

The chain is assembled from TRBV10-3 and TRBJ2-3; the D gene may be TRBD1 or TRBD2, since each aligns over 5 bases. This sequence was found in a human donor in good health (CMV status not recorded). Some clones in this sample may be carry-over from other donors' samples. The sequenced sample was PBMCs. The nucleotide sequence reads as follows: TGTGCCATCAGTGAGGCGCCGGGGCGCAACGATACGCAGTATTTT. It encodes CAISEAPGRNDTQYF.